This entry lists 29 T cell receptor beta chains sequenced from one sample in a study of human T cells and chemical hapten exposure. The template was total RNA from unfractionated whole blood. Individual cDNA molecules in this library carried unique molecular identifiers. From the reads, TCRdb called clonotypes with MiXCR, one entry per CDR3 protein. The sample holds 100,000 to 150,000 distinct CDR3 sequences; 8.5% are singletons and the top ten take approximately 1.5%. Material for sequencing was whole blood. The receptors derive from a human donor in good health. Some clones in this sample may be carry-over from other donors' samples.

The table lists this clonotype with many counts. J is TRBJ2-2 and V is TRBV7-7, with 7 bases that match TRBD1. Trimming cost V 5 bases and J 4 bases; bases outside gene matches: 7. The germline V gene encodes CDR1 SSHAT and CDR2 FNYEAQ (reference sequence). There are 15 residues in the CDR3. The CDR3, as DNA: TGTGCCAGCAGCCGTGAGACAGGGTTCACCGGGGAGCTGTTTTTT. Amino acids: CASSRETGFTGELFF.

The chain joins TRBV3-1 to TRBJ2-7, with D maybe TRBD1 (6 bases). The V end was cut by 0 bases, the J end by 3 bases, with 9 bases between. The CDR3 covers 14 residues. Germline V gives CDR1 LGHDT, CDR2 YNNKEL (reference sequence). The CDR3 here is CASSQEGGIYEQYF. In DNA form, the CDR3 reads TGTGCCAGCAGCCAAGAAGGGGGAATCTACGAGCAGTACTTC.

This clonotype was seen repeatedly, ten times or more. V usage is TRBV5-1 and J usage is TRBJ2-1; unclear D gene. Germline V gene sequence: CDR1 SGHRS, CDR2 YFSETQ. The CDR3 is made up of 15 amino acids. Deletions cut 7 bases from V and 0 bases from J, with 14 bases between. CDR3 bases: TGCGCCAGCCTACCCTCTCCGAGCTCCTACAATGAGCAGTTCTTC. Its protein product is CASLPSPSSYNEQFF. The full variable domain, with the rest looked up from reference TRBV5-1 and TRBJ2-1, is KAGVTQTPRYLIKTRGQQVTLSCSPISGHRSVSWYQQTPGQGLQFLFEYFSETQRNKGNFPGRFSGRQFSNSRSEMNVSTLELGDSALYLCASLPSPSSYNEQFFGPGTRLTVL.

This clonotype was picked up a small number of times. The CDR3 DNA reads as TGTGCCAGCATTGCCGGGACAGTAAACACCGGGGAGCTGTTTTTT. It yields the protein CASIAGTVNTGELFF. V gene TRBV6-1 combines with J gene TRBJ2-2; 7 bases line up with TRBD1. CDR1 is MNHNS and CDR2 is SASEGT in the germline V gene. The V gene end was trimmed by 7 bases and the J gene end by 2 bases; junction bases not matched to a gene: 7. The CDR3 extends over 15 amino acids.

This clonotype was observed at least ten times. The V gene is TRBV6-2 or TRBV6-3, the J gene TRBJ1-2; 10 bases line up with TRBD1. The CDR3 extends over 16 amino acids. V was pared by 5 bases and J by 3 bases, with 9 bases of the junction left unmatched. The germline gives CDR1 MNHEY, CDR2 SVGEGT. This chain's CDR3 is CASSPSGTGVDYGYTF. The CDR3 coding sequence is TGTGCCAGCAGTCCATCCGGGACAGGGGTAGACTATGGCTACACCTTC.

The V call is TRBV5-5, the J call TRBJ2-1; 12 nucleotides line up with TRBD2. The V and J ends lost 6 bases and 0 bases, in that order; junction bases with no gene match: 7. Germline V gives CDR1 SGHKS, CDR2 YYEKEE (reference sequence). CDR3 length: 17 amino acids. Written as DNA, the CDR3 is TGTGCCAGCACTCCAGGGACTAGCGGGTTCTCCTACAATGAGCAGTTCTTC. This translates into CASTPGTSGFSYNEQFF.

On this clonotype: Possible read error: a much larger clone is one base away. The rearrangement uses TRBV19 and TRBJ1-5; weak D call: TRBD1 (6 bases). Germline values: CDR1 LNHDA, CDR2 SQIVND (reference sequence). There are 15 residues in the CDR3. Trimming removed 3 bases from V and 2 bases from J, with 11 bases in between. The CDR3 sequence is CASSISGDGNQPQHF. The CDR3 DNA follows: TGTGCCAGTAGTATTTCAGGGGATGGCAATCAGCCCCAGCATTTT.

This clonotype was seen repeatedly, ten times or more. The genes are TRBV5-1 and TRBJ2-5; D call uncertain. The CDR3 extends over 14 amino acids. Germline assignment: CDR1 SGHRS and CDR2 YFSETQ. With 2 bases removed from V and 2 bases from J, the gap between germline ends came to 10 bases. The CDR3 region has the DNA TGCGCCAGCAGCTTAGGAACTTTACAAGAGACCCAGTACTTC. It encodes CASSLGTLQETQYF.

This clonotype was observed a handful of times. The V call is TRBV5-1, the J call TRBJ2-6; the D gene is possibly TRBD1 (5 bases). Germline V gene sequence: CDR1 SGHRS, CDR2 YFSETQ. V was trimmed by 4 bases and J by 0 bases, leaving 11 bases between them. This CDR3 contains 16 residues. The CDR3 region has the DNA TGCGCCAGCAGCCTTACCCAGGGCTCTGGGGCCAACGTCCTGACTTTC. Its translation: CASSLTQGSGANVLTF.

Ten or more counts support this clonotype. The rearrangement uses TRBV27 and TRBJ1-6; D is unresolved. V dropped 3 bases and J dropped 8 bases, with 11 bases sitting between them. The germline gives CDR1 MNHEY, CDR2 SMNVEV (reference sequence). The CDR3 is 14 residues long. The CDR3 reads CASSLAGVDSPLHF. CDR3 nucleotide sequence: TGTGCCAGCAGTTTGGCGGGTGTGGATTCACCCCTCCACTTT.

This clonotype was seen at least ten times. CDR3 nucleotide sequence: TGTGCCAGCAGCTCCCCGGGACTAGTGAACACCGGGGAGCTGTTTTTT. This translates into CASSSPGLVNTGELFF. The rearrangement links TRBV5-4 to TRBJ2-2; TRBD2 aligns across 8 bases. From germline, CDR1 is SGHNT and CDR2 YYREEE (reference sequence). This CDR3 has 16 residues. After removal of 3 bases from V and 1 base from J, the junction contained 5 bases not matched to a gene.

This clonotype showed up many times. V is TRBV7-2 and J is TRBJ2-7; 9 bases agree with TRBD2. J lost 0 bases, V lost 5 bases, and 5 bases had no gene match. Germline CDR1 is SGHTA and CDR2 is FQGNSA. CDR3 length: 15 amino acids. This CDR3 reads CASSDSGGPSYEQYF. DNA of the CDR3: TGTGCCAGCAGCGATAGCGGGGGCCCCTCCTACGAGCAGTACTTC.

This clonotype was detected many times. This chain uses TRBV4-2 with TRBJ2-7; 7 bases agree with TRBD1. The length of the CDR3 is 16 residues. Germline CDR1 is LGHNA and CDR2 is YNFKEQ. J lost 6 bases, V lost 1 base, and 12 bases had no gene match. CDR3 sequence (DNA): TGTGCCAGCAGCCAAGCCGGGACAGCTTCTTTTGGCGAGCAGTACTTC. This translates into CASSQAGTASFGEQYF.

The chain is built from TRBV4-1 and TRBJ2-7; D possibly matches TRBD1 or TRBD2 (5 bases each). Germline V gene sequence: CDR1 MGHRA, CDR2 YSYEKL. The CDR3 loop spans 18 amino acids. V was trimmed by 0 bases and J by 3 bases, leaving 21 bases between them. For the CDR3, the DNA is TGCGCCAGCAGCCAAGATCTGGTGGGGCAGGGAGTTTTCTACGAGCAGTACTTC. Protein: CASSQDLVGQGVFYEQYF.

This clonotype was detected ten times or more. The chain has TRBV25-1 and TRBJ2-5; TRBD1 might be the D (5 bases). CDR1 is MGHDK and CDR2 is SYGVNS in the germline V gene. This CDR3 has 14 residues. V lost 6 bases and J 2 bases, leaving 13 bases between the germline ends. For the CDR3, the DNA is TGTGCCAGCAGCCGGTGGAGACAGCAAGAGACCCAGTACTTC. It translates to CASSRWRQQETQYF.

The table lists this clonotype with many counts. The genes are TRBV15 and TRBJ1-6, with D unclear. From germline, CDR1 is LNHNV and CDR2 YYDKDF (reference sequence). There are 14 residues in the CDR3. Trimming removed 3 bases from V and 7 bases from J, with 10 bases in between. CDR3 sequence (DNA): TGTGCCACCAGCAGTGGGAGTTCCAATTCACCCCTCCACTTT. Translation gives CATSSGSSNSPLHF.

The chain recombines TRBV6-5 with TRBJ1-6, with 7 bases aligning to TRBD1. CDR1 is MNHEY and CDR2 is SVGAGI in the germline V gene. With V trimmed by 6 bases and J by 3 bases, 11 bases remained unmatched. This CDR3 is built from 17 residues. The DNA for the CDR3 is TGTGCCAGCAGAGAGACAGGGAGGATACGCTATAATTCACCCCTCCACTTT. Protein: CASRETGRIRYNSPLHF.

At least ten counts were recorded for this clonotype. This chain joins TRBV4-3 and TRBJ1-4; maybe TRBD1 (5 bases). CDR1 LGHNA and CDR2 YSLEER come from the germline V gene. Between the trimmed V and J ends, which lost 0 bases and 10 bases, there was a span of 18 bases. The CDR3 contains 16 residues. The CDR3, as DNA: TGCGCCAGCAGCCAAGATCGGGATCCATTTAGGGGAAAACTGTTTTTT. Translated: CASSQDRDPFRGKLFF.

This clonotype has only a few counts. The rearrangement joins TRBV6-1 to TRBJ2-3, with TRBD1 matching 7 bases. V dropped 6 bases and J dropped 3; count of bases not matched to a gene: 6. CDR1 is MNHNS and CDR2 is SASEGT in the germline V gene. The CDR3 has 14 amino acids. CDR3 sequence: CASSYGQETDTQYF. Written as DNA, the CDR3 is TGTGCCAGCAGCTATGGACAGGAGACAGATACGCAGTATTTT.

This clonotype was detected only a few times. The V call is TRBV13, the J call TRBJ1-1; D unresolved. This CDR3 contains 12 residues. The ends were cut back, 1 base at V and 6 bases at J, with 6 bases in the middle. From germline, CDR1 is PRHDT and CDR2 FYEKMQ (reference sequence). The CDR3 is CASSLDGAEAFF. CDR3 sequence (DNA): TGTGCCAGCAGCTTAGATGGCGCTGAAGCTTTCTTT. The complete variable domain, with remaining parts taken from reference TRBV13 and TRBJ1-1, reads AAGVIQSPRHLIKEKRETATLKCYPIPRHDTVYWYQQGPGQDPQFLISFYEKMQSDKGSIPDRFSAQQFSDYHSELNMSSLELGDSALYFCASSLDGAEAFFGQGTRLTVV.

The gene calls are TRBV27 and TRBJ2-6, with D possibly matching TRBD1 (6 bases). CDR1 and CDR2 (germline): MNHEY, SMNVEV (reference sequence). The V end was cut by 5 bases, the J end by 4 bases, with 12 bases between. The CDR3 length is 15 residues. For the CDR3, the DNA is TGTGCCAGCAGTCTACAGGGTACCGGGGCCAACGTCCTGACTTTC. Its protein product is CASSLQGTGANVLTF.

This clonotype was found many times. This chain connects TRBV19 to TRBJ1-5; D gene uncertain. V lost 1 base and J 3 bases, leaving 7 bases between the germline ends. The CDR3 extends over 14 amino acids. Germline V gene data show CDR1 as LNHDA and CDR2 as SQIVND (reference sequence). The CDR3 sequence is CASSIVQVNQPQHF. The CDR3 DNA is TGTGCCAGTAGTATAGTGCAGGTCAATCAGCCCCAGCATTTT.

This chain connects TRBV20-1 to TRBJ2-5, with a possible D match to TRBD1 (7 bases). CDR3 length: 15 residues. The V gene lost 4 bases and the J gene lost 4 bases, with 19 bases spanning the gap. The germline V gene encodes CDR1 DFQATT and CDR2 SNEGSKA (reference sequence). The DNA for the CDR3 is TGCAGTGCTATCCGATCAAACAGGGGAGGAGAGACCCAGTACTTC. Amino acid sequence: CSAIRSNRGGETQYF.

The chain has TRBV29-1 and TRBJ2-3, with D unclear. The CDR3 loop spans 11 amino acids. Germline V CDR1 and CDR2: SQVTM, ANQGSEA. With 7 bases removed from V and 6 bases from J, the gap between germline ends came to 11 bases. The CDR3 loop is CSAVWADTQYF. For the CDR3, the DNA is TGCAGCGCTGTATGGGCCGATACGCAGTATTTT.

This clonotype was seen repeatedly, ten times or more. The chain is built from TRBV4-3 and TRBJ2-7; D ambiguous. Germline CDR1 reads LGHNA; CDR2 reads YSLEER. Trimming cost V 1 base and J 4 bases, with 17 bases left between them. CDR3 size: 16 residues. CDR3 bases: TGCGCCAGCAGCCAAGCCCTGGACGGATCCGCGTACGAGCAGTACTTC. Translation: CASSQALDGSAYEQYF.

The chain joins TRBV4-1 to TRBJ2-7; 8 bases agree with TRBD1. With 3 bases clipped from V and 4 bases from J, the junction kept 8 bases outside the gene matches. This CDR3 is 15 amino acids long. Per the germline V gene, CDR1 is MGHRA and CDR2 is YSYEKL. CDR3 coding DNA: TGCGCCAGCAGCCACGGACAGGGCCCCAGGTACGAGCAGTACTTC. This gives the protein CASSHGQGPRYEQYF.

This clonotype was detected ten times or more. The V and J genes are TRBV6-6 and TRBJ2-1, with a weak D call TRBD1 (5 bases). Germline-derived CDR1 and CDR2 are MNHNY and SVGAGI (reference sequence). This CDR3 has 13 residues. V gave up 0 bases and J gave up 8 bases, with 8 bases separating them. The CDR3 loop is CASSYSTGYEQFF. The CDR3, as DNA: TGTGCCAGCAGTTACTCAACAGGATATGAGCAGTTCTTC.

This clonotype has just a few counts. This CDR3 is CSAPIEGRFYEQYF. In nucleotides, the CDR3 is TGCAGTGCTCCGATCGAGGGGCGATTTTACGAGCAGTACTTC. This sequence joins TRBV20-1 and TRBJ2-7, with D possibly being TRBD1 or TRBD2 (5 bases each). Germline V lookup: CDR1 DFQATT, CDR2 SNEGSKA (reference sequence). Trimming stripped 5 bases from V and 4 bases from J, with 18 bases between. The length of the CDR3 is 14 residues.

The chain is built from TRBV6-5 and TRBJ2-4; D is unresolved. The CDR3 covers 14 residues. Germline V lookup: CDR1 MNHEY, CDR2 SVGAGI. Trimming shortened V by 2 bases and J by 0 bases, and 5 bases separated the two germline ends. The CDR3 DNA reads TGTGCCAGCAGTTACCGAGGAGCCAAAAACATTCAGTACTTC. This translates into CASSYRGAKNIQYF.